A selection of T cell receptor beta chains follows, all from one sample in a study of Ad26.COV2.S vaccination and SARS-CoV-2 variants. Assay: immunoSEQ multiplex PCR; the TCRdb copy retains only in-frame clones and omits some. Of 350,000 to 400,000 clones detected, over 75% appear once; the ten largest clones hold approximately 1.9%. The sample in question was peripheral blood, obtained in a trial of Ad26.COV2.S vaccine versus placebo. The source of these receptors is a person between 18 and 65 years old who received the Ad26.COV2.S COVID-19 vaccine or a placebo. CDR3s include the opening cysteine and the closing phenylalanine or tryptophan. Only some rows state a clone size, as once, few, many or a class for expanded clones.

TRBV6-2/TRBV6-3	TRBJ1-2	.	CASSYDGGGYTF
TRBV7-8	TRBJ1-3	.	CASSPKGATNSGNTIYF
TRBV12-3/TRBV12-4	TRBJ2-1	.	CASSPEGLKEQFF
TRBV19	TRBJ2-1	.	CASSRGTRGQFF
TRBV7-9	TRBJ1-4	.	CASSRQGAEKLFF
TRBV9	TRBJ1-1	.	CASSLGTGRPYTEAFF
TRBV11-1	TRBJ1-6	once	CASSPGQSPLHF
TRBV7-8	TRBJ1-1	once	CATSVRTGGWNTEAFF
TRBV11-2	TRBJ2-1	.	CASSFTGGHYNEQFF
TRBV5-4	TRBJ2-2	.	CASSLAGAAGELFF
TRBV21-1	TRBJ1-6	.	CASSKAAGEGGYNSPLHF
TRBV2	TRBJ1-5	.	CASSEIQGSNQPQHF